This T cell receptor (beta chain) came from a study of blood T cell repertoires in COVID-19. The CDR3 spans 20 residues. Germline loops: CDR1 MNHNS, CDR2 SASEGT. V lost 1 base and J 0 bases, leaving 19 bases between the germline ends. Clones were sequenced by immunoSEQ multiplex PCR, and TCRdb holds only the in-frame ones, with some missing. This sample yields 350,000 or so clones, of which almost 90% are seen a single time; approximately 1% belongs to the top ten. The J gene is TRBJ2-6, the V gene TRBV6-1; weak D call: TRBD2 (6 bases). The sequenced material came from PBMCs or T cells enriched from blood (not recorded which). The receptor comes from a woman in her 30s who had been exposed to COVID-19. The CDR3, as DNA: TGTGCCAGCAGTGAAGGTGGCGTCTGGCGGGAACTCTCTGGGGCCAACGTCCTGACTTTC. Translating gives CASSEGGVWRELSGANVLTF.